Following are 29 T cell receptor beta chains from one sample sequenced in a study of PD-1 blockade in classical Hodgkin lymphoma. Every patient had relapsed following autologous stem cell transplantation, and cohorts differed in brentuximab vedotin exposure. Negative selection with magnetic separation was used to purify CD4+ T cells from thawed PBMCs. Produced via immunoSEQ multiplex PCR; TCRdb's table is partial and in-frame only. The sample lists over 30,000 clones; 80% to 95% were seen once. The specimen comprised CD4+ T cells from blood, sampled at baseline. All receptors derive from a human donor with classical Hodgkin lymphoma.

The gene calls are TRBV4-1 and TRBJ2-5; tentative D call: TRBD2 (6 bases). The CDR3 is 14 amino acids. Trimming took off 3 bases at V and 11 bases at J, with 19 bases between the two ends. Germline loops: CDR1 MGHRA, CDR2 YSYEKL. This CDR3 is CASSHNWIKAGQYF. CDR3 sequence (DNA): TGCGCCAGCAGCCACAATTGGATTAAGGCGGGGCAGTACTTC.

V usage is TRBV29-1 and J usage is TRBJ2-7; a weak D match, TRBD1 (6 bases). V was pared by 1 base and J by 4 bases, with 8 bases between. The CDR3 is 12 amino acids. Germline V gives CDR1 SQVTM, CDR2 ANQGSEA. The CDR3 bases are TGCAGCGTTGAAGGACAGGAGTACGAGCAGTACTTC. As protein: CSVEGQEYEQYF.

The rearrangement links TRBV19 to TRBJ1-5, with 9 bases that match TRBD1. Germline V gives CDR1 LNHDA, CDR2 SQIVND (reference sequence). The V gene end was trimmed by 3 bases and the J gene end by 6 bases; junction bases not matched to a gene: 9. The CDR3 has 16 residues. CDR3 sequence (DNA): TGTGCCAGTAGTATCGGGGGGGACAGGGACGCTCAGCCCCAGCATTTT. This sequence encodes CASSIGGDRDAQPQHF.

This chain uses TRBV9 with TRBJ1-2, with D tentatively TRBD1 (6 bases). The germline V and J ends were trimmed by 0 bases and 7 bases, with 16 bases remaining between them. CDR3 size: 15 residues. Germline values: CDR1 SGDLS, CDR2 YYNGEE. The CDR3 spells CASSVAPGELGGYTF. The CDR3 coding sequence is TGTGCCAGCAGCGTAGCCCCAGGGGAGCTTGGTGGCTACACCTTC.

V and J are TRBV29-1 and TRBJ1-2, with unresolved D. Germline CDR1 SQVTM, CDR2 ANQGSEA. The V end was cut by 7 bases, the J end by 0 bases, with 6 bases between. This CDR3 region has 11 residues. The CDR3 sequence: CSGGANYGYTF. The CDR3 coding sequence is TGCAGCGGCGGGGCTAACTATGGCTACACCTTC. Variable domain in full (rest from reference TRBV29-1 and TRBJ1-2): SAVISQKPSRDICQRGTSLTIQCQVDSQVTMMFWYRQQPGQSLTLIATANQGSEATYESGFVIDKFPISRPNLTFSTLTVSNMSPEDSSIYLCSGGANYGYTFGSGTRLTVV.

This clone appeared a single time. The chain joins TRBV7-9 to TRBJ2-5, with TRBD2 as a possible D gene (5 bases). V was shortened by 6 bases and J by 0 bases, with 14 bases between the two germline ends. The CDR3 spans 15 residues. Germline CDR1 reads SEHNR; CDR2 reads FQNEAQ (reference sequence). The CDR3 DNA reads TGTGCCAGCAGTGATCCCGGGGAGTACCAAGAGACCCAGTACTTC. Translation: CASSDPGEYQETQYF.

The gene calls are TRBV4-1 and TRBJ2-7; 8 nucleotides agree with TRBD1. The junction had 9 bases not matched to a gene; V was cut back by 4 bases and J by 4 bases. From germline, CDR1 is MGHRA and CDR2 YSYEKL. This CDR3 is 15 amino acids long. CDR3 nucleotides: TGCGCCAGCAGCCCCCCCGGGACAGGACTTTACGAGCAGTACTTC. Protein product: CASSPPGTGLYEQYF.

The V and J genes are TRBV10-2 and TRBJ2-2; D possibly uses TRBD1 or TRBD2 (5 bases each). The CDR3 spans 13 residues. Trimming cost V 8 bases and J 17 bases, with 24 bases left between them. Germline V lookup: CDR1 WSHSY, CDR2 SAAADI. The CDR3 DNA is TGCGCCAGCCAAATAGCCGTCCTTCGGGACGCATTTTTT. Translated: CASQIAVLRDAFF.

The rearrangement uses TRBV7-8 and TRBJ2-3, with D perhaps TRBD1 (6 bases). The CDR3 covers 18 residues. Trimming stripped 2 bases from V and 1 base from J, with 19 bases between. Germline-derived CDR1 and CDR2 are SGHVS and FQNEAQ. The CDR3 region is CASSLRPHRAGGTDTQYF. The CDR3 DNA reads TGTGCCAGCAGCTTAAGACCCCATCGGGCAGGGGGCACAGATACGCAGTATTTT.

The chain combines TRBV15 with TRBJ1-1, with D maybe TRBD1 (6 bases). Per germline, CDR1 LNHNV and CDR2 YYDKDF (reference sequence). Trimming took 0 bases from V and 4 from J, leaving 9 bases between them. The CDR3 contains 14 residues. The CDR3 DNA reads TGTGCCACCAGCAGAGAGGGGGCCGGCACTGAAGCTTTCTTT. Protein sequence: CATSREGAGTEAFF.

Only a few counts were recorded for this clone. J is TRBJ1-1 and V is TRBV6-1; D is unclear. The CDR3 length is 13 residues. Between the trimmed V and J ends, which lost 5 bases and 0 bases, there was a span of 7 bases. Germline CDR1 reads MNHNS; CDR2 reads SASEGT. CDR3: CASSIELNTEAFF. CDR3 nucleotide sequence: TGTGCCAGCAGTATAGAACTGAACACTGAAGCTTTCTTT.

This clone was seen only a few times. The V and J genes are TRBV29-1 and TRBJ1-2; TRBD1 matches at 7 bases. The CDR3 has 13 residues. The V segment lost 6 bases and the J segment 4 bases; nucleotides outside the gene matches: 8. CDR1 SQVTM and CDR2 ANQGSEA come from the germline V gene. CDR3 region: CSVTTGVVYGYTF. CDR3 nucleotides: TGCAGCGTCACAACAGGGGTAGTCTATGGCTACACCTTC.

The chain couples TRBV20-1 to TRBJ1-2; D unresolved. Deletions cut 2 bases from V and 7 bases from J, with 8 bases between. Germline assignment: CDR1 DFQATT and CDR2 SNEGSKA (reference sequence). The CDR3 runs to 11 residues. The CDR3 coding sequence is TGCAGTGCTAGATCCAACAGTGGCTACACCTTC. Its translation: CSARSNSGYTF.

V gene TRBV2 combines with J gene TRBJ2-3; the D call may be TRBD1 or TRBD2 (6 bases each). Trimming shortened V by 7 bases and J by 6 bases, and 20 bases separated the two germline ends. The CDR3 has 15 amino acids. Germline CDR1 and CDR2: SNHLY and FYNNEI. The chain's CDR3 is CASTLDGGPGDTQYF. Here the CDR3 DNA reads TGTGCCAGCACCCTTGATGGGGGGCCCGGGGATACGCAGTATTTT.

This clone was counted between two and nine times. The J gene is TRBJ1-2, the V gene TRBV5-1; D is unresolved. V was clipped by 7 bases and J by 4 bases, with 23 bases between them. Germline loops: CDR1 SGHRS, CDR2 YFSETQ. This CDR3 region has 16 residues. CDR3 DNA sequence: TGCGCCAGCGGCCCTTTTGATACAGACGCTAGCTATGGCTACACCTTC. Protein sequence: CASGPFDTDASYGYTF.

CDR3 coding DNA: TGTGCCTGGAACCCGGGGGGCTACGAGCAGTACTTC. Translated, it gives CAWNPGGYEQYF. The J gene is TRBJ2-7, the V gene TRBV30; 7 nucleotides agree with TRBD2. CDR1 GTSNPN and CDR2 SVGIG come from the germline V gene (reference sequence). The CDR3 is 12 amino acids. J was trimmed by 3 bases and V by 4 bases; bases with no gene match: 3.

The chain carries TRBV29-1 and TRBJ2-3, with 7 bases that match TRBD2. Trimming took 7 bases from V and 4 from J; bases not matched to a gene: 8. CDR3 length: 13 residues. The germline gives CDR1 SQVTM, CDR2 ANQGSEA. CDR3 sequence: CSGAGDGPDTQYF. Written as DNA, the CDR3 is TGCAGCGGGGCGGGGGACGGGCCAGATACGCAGTATTTT.

Comments on this clone: Germline is not matched at one junction end, which may reflect a read error. The CDR3 reads CASSLEGSGNQPQHF. CDR3 DNA: TGTGCCAGCAGCCTAGAGGGGTCTGGCAATCAGCCCCAGCATTTT. The rearrangement uses TRBV11-2 and TRBJ1-5; D possibly corresponds to TRBD1 (5 bases). The CDR3 spans 15 residues. In germline, CDR1 is SGHAT, CDR2 FQNNGV.

V gene TRBV9 combines with J gene TRBJ1-3; D unresolved. Germline CDR1 and CDR2: SGDLS and YYNGEE. CDR3 length: 14 amino acids. Trimming took 7 bases from V and 0 from J, leaving 11 bases between them. The CDR3 DNA follows: TGTGCCAGCGGCGAGGGTCCCTCTGGAAACACCATATATTTT. It is translated as CASGEGPSGNTIYF.

The DNA of the CDR3 is TGTGCCTGGACTAAAGGGGTAGCGCGCCAAGAGACCCAGTACTTC. This sequence encodes CAWTKGVARQETQYF. The J gene is TRBJ2-5, the V gene TRBV30; D may be TRBD1 or TRBD2 (5 bases each). Germline V gene data show CDR1 as GTSNPN and CDR2 as SVGIG (reference sequence). The V end was cut by 4 bases, the J end by 1 base, with 16 bases between. This CDR3 contains 15 residues.

The V gene is TRBV19, the J gene TRBJ2-7; 7 bases are shared with TRBD1. The V segment lost 5 bases and the J segment 3 bases; nucleotides outside the gene matches: 4. The germline CDR1 and CDR2 sequences are LNHDA and SQIVND (reference sequence). The CDR3 totals 13 residues. The CDR3 here is CASSSDRNYEQYF. CDR3 in DNA: TGTGCCAGTAGTTCGGACAGGAACTACGAGCAGTACTTC.

The V gene is TRBV19, the J gene TRBJ2-2; 8 positions match TRBD1. This CDR3 contains 16 residues. The junction had 6 bases not matched to a gene; V was cut back by 3 bases and J by 3 bases. CDR1 and CDR2 from the germline V gene are LNHDA and SQIVND (reference sequence). Here the CDR3 reads CASSMSGQGYTGELFF. CDR3 nucleotide sequence: TGTGCCAGTAGTATGTCTGGACAGGGATACACCGGGGAGCTGTTTTTT.

This chain uses TRBV27 with TRBJ2-1; D remains unclear. V lost 2 bases, J lost 0 bases, and 8 bases lay in between. The CDR3 runs 15 residues. Germline V lookup: CDR1 MNHEY, CDR2 SMNVEV (reference sequence). The CDR3 loop reads CASSLSRSSYNEQFF. CDR3 in DNA: TGTGCCAGCAGTTTAAGCAGGAGCTCCTACAATGAGCAGTTCTTC.

The rearrangement joins TRBV7-2 to TRBJ2-5; D call uncertain. The germline CDR1 and CDR2 sequences are SGHTA and FQGNSA. This CDR3 region has 12 residues. The V gene lost 5 bases and the J gene lost 4 bases, with 8 bases spanning the gap. The CDR3 coding sequence is TGTGCCAGCAGCCCACCCTCAGAGACCCAGTACTTC. Protein product: CASSPPSETQYF.

This clone is a singleton in its sample. CDR3 in DNA: TGTGCCAGCAGCAAAGGACCGCAATACAAACTGATACCGACCTACGAGCAGTACTTC. Protein: CASSKGPQYKLIPTYEQYF. The chain combines TRBV21-1 with TRBJ2-7. TRBV21-1 is assigned pseudogene status. CDR3 length: 19 amino acids.

The chain has TRBV30 and TRBJ2-1; TRBD2 matches 11 bases. The germline CDR1 and CDR2 sequences are GTSNPN and SVGIG (reference sequence). V was pared by 0 bases and J by 8 bases, with 3 bases of the junction left unmatched. This CDR3 comprises 14 residues. The CDR3 region has the DNA TGTGCCTGGAGTGTTCTAGCGGGAGGCTATGAGCAGTTCTTC. It yields the protein CAWSVLAGGYEQFF.

The V gene is TRBV6-1, the J gene TRBJ2-7; TRBD2 aligns across 14 bases. From germline, CDR1 is MNHNS and CDR2 SASEGT. This CDR3 spans 14 amino acids. Unmatched junction bases numbered 9, after V lost 11 bases and J lost 6 bases. The CDR3 DNA is TGTGCCGGGGAGGGACTAGCGGGAGTAGGCGAGCAGTACTTC. Protein product: CAGEGLAGVGEQYF.

The gene calls are TRBV10-3 and TRBJ2-2, with 8 positions matching TRBD1. CDR1 ENHRY and CDR2 SYGVKD come from the germline V gene. J gave up 0 bases and V 6 bases, and 0 bases lay outside the gene matches. The CDR3 is made up of 14 amino acids. The CDR3 nucleotides read TGTGCCATCAGGACAGGGGCGAACACCGGGGAGCTGTTTTTT. It codes for CAIRTGANTGELFF.

The chain recombines TRBV19 with TRBJ1-1; no clear D gene. Germline loops: CDR1 LNHDA, CDR2 SQIVND (reference sequence). The CDR3 has 14 amino acids. Trimming removed 5 bases from V and 2 bases from J, with 12 bases in between. The CDR3 DNA sequence: TGTGCCAGTAGTGCCCGGACGGATAACACTGAAGCTTTCTTT. Protein product: CASSARTDNTEAFF. Complete variable domain (other parts from reference TRBV19 and TRBJ1-1): DGGITQSPKYLFRKEGQNVTLSCEQNLNHDAMYWYRQDPGQGLRLIYYSQIVNDFQKGDIAEGYSVSREKKESFPLTVTSAQKNPTAFYLCASSARTDNTEAFFGQGTRLTVV.